These 16 T cell receptor beta chains were sequenced from one sample in a study of cytomegalovirus exposure and HLA in healthy donors. PCR was performed using 60 Vbeta and 13 Jbeta primers. The method was immunoSEQ multiplex PCR; TCRdb's version includes in-frame clones alone and lacks a portion of them. The table includes under 70,000 clones, approximately 67% detected once. The sample was PBMCs. Source of these receptors: a woman aged 25-40 years in good health and CMV-seronegative.

This chain connects TRBV5-4 to TRBJ2-2; D is perhaps TRBD1 (6 bases). The V and J ends lost 1 base and 1 base respectively, with 8 bases between them. CDR3 length: 15 residues. The germline CDR1 and CDR2 sequences are SGHNT and YYREEE (reference sequence). CDR3 bases: TGTGCCAGCAGCTTGCAACAGGGGAACACCGGGGAGCTGTTTTTT. Its translation: CASSLQQGNTGELFF.

The genes are TRBV28 and TRBJ1-4, with 8 bases that match TRBD1. Trimming removed 5 bases from V and 7 bases from J; junction bases left unmatched: 9. The V gene's germline CDR1 is MDHEN and CDR2 SYDVKM. There are 15 residues in the CDR3. CDR3 protein: CASSRPGQDREKLFF. In DNA form, the CDR3 reads TGTGCCAGCAGTCGCCCGGGACAGGATCGTGAAAAACTGTTTTTT. The full variable domain, with the rest looked up from reference TRBV28 and TRBJ1-4, is DVKVTQSSRYLVKRTGEKVFLECVQDMDHENMFWYRQDPGLGLRLIYFSYDVKMKEKGDIPEGYSVSREKKERFSLILESASTNQTSMYLCASSRPGQDREKLFFGSGTQLSVL.

The chain employs TRBV7-9 and TRBJ2-3, with 11 bases lining up with TRBD1. The CDR3 covers 17 residues. Per the germline V gene, CDR1 is SEHNR and CDR2 is FQNEAQ (reference sequence). The trim removed 0 bases at V and 6 bases at J, leaving 8 bases unmatched. The CDR3 sequence: CASSLAEDRGLGDTQYF. The CDR3 DNA is TGTGCCAGCAGCTTAGCGGAGGACAGGGGGCTTGGTGATACGCAGTATTTT.

This clone was seen only once. For the CDR3, the DNA is TGTGCCAGCACCCTGAGGGGACTAGGGGAGACCCAGTACTTC. Translation: CASTLRGLGETQYF. This chain joins TRBV11-2 and TRBJ2-5; TRBD2 agrees at 8 bases. The CDR3 covers 14 residues. Germline lookup yields CDR1 SGHAT and CDR2 FQNNGV. Trimming at V came to 7 bases and at J to 5 bases, leaving 9 bases not matched to a gene. Full variable domain (remainder filled in from reference TRBV11-2 and TRBJ2-5): EAGVAQSPRYKIIEKRQSVAFWCNPISGHATLYWYQQILGQGPKLLIQFQNNGVVDDSQLPKDRFSAERLKGVDSTLKIQPAKLEDSAVYLCASTLRGLGETQYFGPGTRLLVL.

This rearrangement joins TRBV5-6 to TRBJ2-5, with a weak D call TRBD1 (5 bases). The V and J ends lost 1 base and 2 bases respectively, with 9 bases between them. Germline CDR1 and CDR2: SGHDT and YYEEEE. CDR3 length: 14 residues. CDR3 DNA sequence: TGTGCCAGCAGCTTGTTGGGGCTACAAGAGACCCAGTACTTC. This sequence encodes CASSLLGLQETQYF.

This clone came up a few times. This chain links TRBV27 with TRBJ2-7, with a tentative D call TRBD2 (5 bases). The V gene lost 9 bases and the J gene lost 0 bases, with 24 bases spanning the gap. Germline V gene sequence: CDR1 MNHEY, CDR2 SMNVEV (reference sequence). This CDR3 has 17 amino acids. In nucleotides, the CDR3 is TGTGCCAGTGGGAAGATTGGAACCGACGGACTCTCCTACGAGCAGTACTTC. Amino acid sequence: CASGKIGTDGLSYEQYF.

The V and J genes are TRBV7-2 and TRBJ1-2, with D hard to call. This CDR3 comprises 11 residues. CDR1 is SGHTA and CDR2 is FQGNSA in the germline V gene. The ends were cut back, 5 bases at V and 2 bases at J, with 3 bases in the middle. This CDR3 is CASSRNYGYTF. As DNA, the CDR3 is TGTGCCAGCAGCCGGAACTATGGCTACACCTTC.

This clone occurred a few times. The rearrangement links TRBV5-6 to TRBJ1-2, with no clear D. This CDR3 is built from 12 residues. V gave up 3 bases and J gave up 7 bases, with 10 bases separating them. The germline CDR1 and CDR2 sequences are SGHDT and YYEEEE. CDR3 sequence reads: CASSWRNGGYTF. CDR3 sequence (DNA): TGTGCCAGCAGCTGGAGGAACGGTGGCTACACCTTC.

This clone rates as medium-sized. The V call is TRBV19, the J call TRBJ2-3, with D possibly matching TRBD1 (7 bases). CDR3 size: 19 residues. Germline V gene lookup returns CDR1 LNHDA and CDR2 SQIVND (reference sequence). V shed 1 base and J shed 6 bases, with 26 bases lying between them. DNA for the CDR3: TGTGCCAGTAGTATAGCCTCCGGGACAGTAAGCTGGGGGGTTGATACGCAGTATTTT. Its protein is CASSIASGTVSWGVDTQYF.

V and J are TRBV2 and TRBJ1-5; D is possibly TRBD1 (5 bases). This CDR3 region has 13 residues. V lost 7 bases and J 6 bases, leaving 13 bases between the germline ends. Germline V gene sequence: CDR1 SNHLY, CDR2 FYNNEI. The CDR3 DNA is TGTGCCAGCAAGGAAGGGGCTCGTCAGCCCCAGCATTTT. Translation: CASKEGARQPQHF. Drawing the rest from reference TRBV2 and TRBJ1-5, the complete variable domain is EPEVTQTPSHQVTQMGQEVILRCVPISNHLYFYWYRQILGQKVEFLVSFYNNEISEKSEIFDDQFSVERPDGSNFTLKIRSTKLEDSAMYFCASKEGARQPQHFGDGTRLSIL.

The CDR3: CASSQESGGYGYTF. CDR3 coding DNA: TGCGCCAGCAGCCAAGAATCGGGGGGATATGGCTACACCTTC. The V gene is TRBV4-3, the J gene TRBJ1-2; possible D gene TRBD1, 5 bases. V shed 0 bases and J shed 5 bases, with 10 bases lying between them. CDR1 and CDR2 from the germline V gene are LGHNA and YSLEER. This CDR3 has 14 amino acids.

The gene calls are TRBV10-3 and TRBJ1-2; D might be TRBD1 (5 bases). Trimming cost V 4 bases and J 8 bases, with 14 bases left between them. The CDR3 runs to 13 residues. Germline assignment: CDR1 ENHRY and CDR2 SYGVKD. The CDR3 spells CAISGWQGTGYTF. DNA for the CDR3: TGTGCCATCAGTGGGTGGCAGGGTACCGGCTACACCTTC.

This chain connects TRBV5-1 to TRBJ1-1; D remains ambiguous. V was cut by 3 bases and J by 0 bases, with 9 bases left in between. Per the germline V gene, CDR1 is SGHRS and CDR2 is YFSETQ. The CDR3 is 14 residues long. CDR3 DNA sequence: TGCGCCAGCAGCTCCGACGGGTTGAACACTGAAGCTTTCTTT. It translates to CASSSDGLNTEAFF.

The chain is built from TRBV27 and TRBJ2-5; D uncertain. Germline loops: CDR1 MNHEY, CDR2 SMNVEV (reference sequence). Trimming stripped 2 bases from V and 4 bases from J, with 8 bases between. This CDR3 comprises 13 residues. In nucleotides, the CDR3 is TGTGCCAGCAGTTTACTGAGTCGAGAGACCCAGTACTTC. Amino acid sequence: CASSLLSRETQYF.

The chain recombines TRBV5-1 with TRBJ2-3; 8 positions agree with TRBD2. Per the germline V gene, CDR1 is SGHRS and CDR2 is YFSETQ. V lost 0 bases to trimming and J lost 3 bases; unmatched junction nucleotides: 6. The CDR3 sequence is 16 residues long. The CDR3: CASSLARGGGTDTQYF. CDR3 DNA sequence: TGCGCCAGCAGCTTGGCTCGGGGGGGCGGGACAGATACGCAGTATTTT.

V and J are TRBV30 and TRBJ2-1; no clear D gene. Germline CDR1 is GTSNPN and CDR2 is SVGIG (reference sequence). This CDR3 contains 11 residues. V was shortened by 3 bases and J by 8 bases, with 8 bases between the two germline ends. CDR3 amino acids: CAWSPRDEQFF. The CDR3 bases are TGTGCCTGGAGCCCTCGGGATGAGCAGTTCTTC.